Below are 10 T cell receptor beta chains sequenced from a single sample in a study of beta chain features in type 1 diabetes. cDNA synthesis used the whole RNA isolate, giving expressed TCRB sequences. The method was immunoSEQ multiplex PCR; TCRdb's version includes in-frame clones alone and lacks a portion of them. Here the sample spans about 340,000 clones, 8% being singletons. The source material was central memory CD4+ T cells from blood. These receptors all stem from a woman under 30 in good health.

This rearrangement joins TRBV27 to TRBJ2-2; no clear D gene. The V and J ends lost 6 bases and 6 bases respectively, with 5 bases between them. CDR1 and CDR2 (germline): MNHEY, SMNVEV (reference sequence). The CDR3 consists of 11 residues. In DNA form, the CDR3 reads TGTGCCAGCAGATTTGCCGGGGAGCTGTTTTTT. Translating it yields CASRFAGELFF.

The table lists this clone with a few counts. The chain recombines TRBV7-3 with TRBJ1-2; 9 bases fit TRBD1. CDR1 SGHTA and CDR2 FQGTGA come from the germline V gene. The CDR3 is 16 amino acids. V trimming: 5 bases; J trimming: 5 bases; junction bases outside the gene matches: 12. The CDR3 loop reads CASSPDGGTGMYGYTF. The CDR3 nucleotides read TGTGCCAGCAGCCCTGATGGTGGGACAGGGATGTATGGCTACACCTTC.

V usage is TRBV6-1 and J usage is TRBJ1-1; D is perhaps TRBD1 (5 bases). The CDR3 extends over 13 amino acids. V was shortened by 2 bases and J by 11 bases, with 15 bases between the two germline ends. Germline V gene lookup returns CDR1 MNHNS and CDR2 SASEGT. The CDR3 loop reads CASSEYWVGEAFF. The CDR3 bases are TGTGCCAGCAGTGAATACTGGGTAGGGGAGGCTTTCTTT.

V and J are TRBV28 and TRBJ2-6; 10 nucleotides agree with TRBD1. The trim removed 6 bases at V and 0 bases at J, leaving 8 bases unmatched. The CDR3 extends over 18 amino acids. Germline lookup yields CDR1 MDHEN and CDR2 SYDVKM. The CDR3: CASSHRQGASSGANVLTF. The CDR3 DNA reads as TGTGCCAGCAGCCACCGACAGGGGGCAAGCTCTGGGGCCAACGTCCTGACTTTC.

The chain uses TRBV4-2 and TRBJ1-1; 7 nucleotides align to TRBD1. J was trimmed by 4 bases and V by 5 bases; bases with no gene match: 10. Germline CDR1 is LGHNA and CDR2 is YNFKEQ. The CDR3 is 15 residues long. CDR3 sequence reads: CASSSMTGKGTEAFF. The CDR3 region has the DNA TGTGCCAGCAGCTCCATGACAGGGAAGGGCACTGAAGCTTTCTTT.

In its sample, this clone was seen many times. The V call is TRBV10-2, the J call TRBJ2-1; D possibly uses TRBD1 or TRBD2 (5 bases each). Germline V CDR1 and CDR2: WSHSY, SAAADI. The CDR3 sequence is 11 residues long. Between the trimmed V and J ends, which lost 6 bases and 9 bases, there was a span of 9 bases. The CDR3 DNA reads TGCGCCAGCAGCGGGGCTGGTGAGCAGTTCTTC. Its translation: CASSGAGEQFF.

This chain links TRBV7-2 with TRBJ2-3; D possibly corresponds to TRBD1 (6 bases). With 3 bases removed from V and 0 bases from J, the gap between germline ends came to 13 bases. This CDR3 is 16 amino acids long. In germline, CDR1 is SGHTA, CDR2 FQGNSA. The CDR3 region is CASSLVGTTSTDTQYF. CDR3 DNA: TGTGCCAGCAGCTTGGTCGGGACAACTAGCACAGATACGCAGTATTTT. Full variable domain (outside the CDR3, taken from reference TRBV7-2 and TRBJ2-3): GAGVSQSPSNKVTEKGKDVELRCDPISGHTALYWYRQSLGQGLEFLIYFQGNSAPDKSGLPSDRFSAERTGGSVSTLTIQRTQQEDSAVYLCASSLVGTTSTDTQYFGPGTRLTVL.

This clone has a count of ten or more. Here the CDR3 reads CASSLNAYEQYF. CDR3 DNA: TGCGCCAGCAGTCTAAACGCCTACGAGCAGTACTTC. The rearrangement joins TRBV5-1 to TRBJ2-7; D is unclear. CDR1 SGHRS and CDR2 YFSETQ come from the germline V gene. Deletions cut 5 bases from V and 2 bases from J, with 8 bases between. This CDR3 is 12 amino acids long.

This clone showed up many times. An end of the junction differs from the germline gene, which may be a read error. The V call is TRBV7-2, the J call TRBJ2-7; D gene unclear. The CDR3 is 14 residues long. CDR1 is SGHTA, CDR2 FQGNSA, per germline. The CDR3 protein is CASSFLPDLRNVIF. The DNA for the CDR3 is TGTGCCAGCAGCTTTTTACCCGACCTGCGAAATGTCATCTTC.

V and J are TRBV4-1 and TRBJ2-3; no reliable D call. The CDR3 extends over 14 amino acids. Trimming pared 0 bases from V and 2 bases from J, leaving 6 bases between. Germline V gene lookup returns CDR1 MGHRA and CDR2 YSYEKL. In nucleotides, the CDR3 is TGCGCCAGCAGCCAAGATGCGACCACAGATACGCAGTATTTT. As protein: CASSQDATTDTQYF.